This T cell receptor beta chain derives from a study of beta chain features in type 1 diabetes. Whole-study findings and limits: Cells with high TCR expression could be over-represented by cDNA sequencing. The study found fewer insertions and more deletions at VDJ junctions in type 1 diabetes patients. Sampled from patients, naive, central memory and Treg TCRB repertoires appeared more similar than those sampled from healthy donors.

There are 16 residues in the CDR3. The J segment lost 4 bases and the V segment lost 5 bases, leaving 6 bases of the junction unmatched. Per the germline V gene, CDR1 is MNHNY and CDR2 is SVGAGI (reference sequence). Every isolated RNA sample was fully reverse transcribed, so sequencing captured expressed TCRB transcripts. Some clones are missing from TCRdb's copy, which holds only in-frame ones; the method was immunoSEQ multiplex PCR. The sample holds roughly 300,000 clones, around 8% seen once. In this sample, this clone turned up a few times. Antigen specificity is unknown. A CD45RO/CCR7/CD25/CD127/CD95/CD27 panel sorted naive, central memory, regulatory and stem cell-like memory CD4+ cells.

The sequence was obtained from a woman aged 18-29 years in good health. V gene TRBV6-6 combines with J gene TRBJ2-3; 13 bases align to TRBD2. Sample: central memory CD4+ T cells from blood. For the CDR3, the DNA is TGTGCCAGCAGTCGAGCACTAGCGGGAGGGGCAGATACGCAGTATTTT. This encodes CASSRALAGGADTQYF.